The clone carrying this TCR beta chain was seen at least ten times. This entry is derived from a study of neurological immune-mediated disorders. TCRdb reprocessed the 5' RACE reads with MiXCR, giving one entry per CDR3 protein. The sample yields some 95,000 distinct CDR3 sequences, 3% to 4.5% seen once. The source material was PBMCs. This sequence was found in a woman under 30 with multiple sclerosis.

The CDR3 coding sequence is TGTGCCAGCAGAACAGGGGGCGAGACAGATACGCAGTATTTT. As protein: CASRTGGETDTQYF. This chain joins TRBV6-1 and TRBJ2-3; 9 bases are a match to TRBD1. With 6 bases clipped from V and 3 bases from J, the junction kept 4 bases outside the gene matches. This CDR3 has 14 amino acids. Per germline, CDR1 MNHNS and CDR2 SASEGT.